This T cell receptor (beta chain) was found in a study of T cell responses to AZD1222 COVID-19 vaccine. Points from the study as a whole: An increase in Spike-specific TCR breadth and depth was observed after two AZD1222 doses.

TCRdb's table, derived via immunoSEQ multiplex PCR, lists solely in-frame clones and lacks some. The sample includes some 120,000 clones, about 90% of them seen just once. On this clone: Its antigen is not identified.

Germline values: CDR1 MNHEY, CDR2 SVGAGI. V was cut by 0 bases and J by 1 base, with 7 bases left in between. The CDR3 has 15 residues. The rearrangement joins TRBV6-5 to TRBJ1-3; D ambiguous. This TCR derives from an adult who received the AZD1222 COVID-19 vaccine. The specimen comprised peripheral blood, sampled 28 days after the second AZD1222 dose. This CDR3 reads CASSYSTVSGNTIYF. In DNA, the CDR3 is TGTGCCAGCAGTTACTCGACGGTTTCTGGAAACACCATATATTTT.